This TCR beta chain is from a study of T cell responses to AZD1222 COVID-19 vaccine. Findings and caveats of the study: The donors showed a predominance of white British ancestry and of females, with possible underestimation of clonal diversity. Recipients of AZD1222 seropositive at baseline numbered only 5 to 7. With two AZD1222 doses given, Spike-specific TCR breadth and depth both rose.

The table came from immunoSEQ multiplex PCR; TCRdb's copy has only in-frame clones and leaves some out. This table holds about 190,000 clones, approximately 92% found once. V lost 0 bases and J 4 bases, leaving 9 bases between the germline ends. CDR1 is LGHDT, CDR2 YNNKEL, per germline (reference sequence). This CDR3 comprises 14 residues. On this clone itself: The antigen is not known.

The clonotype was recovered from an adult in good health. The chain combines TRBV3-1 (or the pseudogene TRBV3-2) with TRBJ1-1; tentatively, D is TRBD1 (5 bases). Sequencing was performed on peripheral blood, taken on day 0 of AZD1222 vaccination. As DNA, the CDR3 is TGTGCCAGCAGCCAAGATATGGGGGGCACTGAAGCTTTCTTT. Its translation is CASSQDMGGTEAFF.